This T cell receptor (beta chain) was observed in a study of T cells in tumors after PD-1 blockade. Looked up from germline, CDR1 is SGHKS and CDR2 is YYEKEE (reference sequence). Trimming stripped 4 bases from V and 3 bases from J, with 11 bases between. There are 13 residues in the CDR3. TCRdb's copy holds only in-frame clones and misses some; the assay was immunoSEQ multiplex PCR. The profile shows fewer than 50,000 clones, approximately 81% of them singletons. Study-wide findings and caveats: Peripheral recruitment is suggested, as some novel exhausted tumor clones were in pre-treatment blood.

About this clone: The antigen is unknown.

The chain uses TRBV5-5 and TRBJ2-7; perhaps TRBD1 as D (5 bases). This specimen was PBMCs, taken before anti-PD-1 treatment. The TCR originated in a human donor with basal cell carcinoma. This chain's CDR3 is CASSPHRNYEQYF. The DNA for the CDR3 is TGTGCCAGCAGCCCCCACAGGAACTACGAGCAGTACTTC.